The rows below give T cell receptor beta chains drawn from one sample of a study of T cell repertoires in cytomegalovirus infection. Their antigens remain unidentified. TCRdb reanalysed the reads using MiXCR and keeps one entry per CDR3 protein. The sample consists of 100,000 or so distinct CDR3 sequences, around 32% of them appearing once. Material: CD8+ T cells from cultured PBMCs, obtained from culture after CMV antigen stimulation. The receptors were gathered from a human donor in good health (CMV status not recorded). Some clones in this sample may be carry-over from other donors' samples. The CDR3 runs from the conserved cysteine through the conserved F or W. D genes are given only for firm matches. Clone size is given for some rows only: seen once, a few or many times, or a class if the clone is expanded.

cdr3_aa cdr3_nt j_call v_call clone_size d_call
CASSIAGETQYF TGTGCCAGTAGTATAGCCGGGGAGACCCAGTACTTC TRBJ2-5 TRBV19 once -
CASSFSRDANYGYTF TGTGCCAGCAGCTTCTCCCGGGACGCTAACTATGGCTACACCTTC TRBJ1-2 TRBV7-8 few -
CASISGETQYF TGTGCCAGCATCAGCGGGGAGACCCAGTACTTC TRBJ2-5 TRBV2 few -
CSARDLGVTGNSPLHF TGCAGTGCTAGAGATCTTGGGGTGACAGGTAATTCACCCCTCCACTTT TRBJ1-6 TRBV20-1 few -
CASSPAGTGDDNEQFF TGTGCCAGCAGCCCGGCCGGGACAGGAGACGACAATGAGCAGTTCTTC TRBJ2-1 TRBV7-9 - TRBD1
CASSQGEGWPYNEQFF TGTGCCAGCAGCCAAGGTGAGGGTTGGCCCTACAATGAGCAGTTCTTC TRBJ2-1 TRBV14 few -
CASSFGQGNTEAFF TGTGCCAGCAGTTTCGGACAGGGAAACACTGAAGCTTTCTTT TRBJ1-1 TRBV27 - TRBD1
CASRERAGARGPDTQYF TGTGCCAGCAGGGAGAGAGCGGGGGCCAGGGGCCCAGATACGCAGTATTTT TRBJ2-3 TRBV7-2 many TRBD2
CASSLETGLNTEAFF TGTGCCAGCAGCTTGGAAACAGGCTTAAACACTGAAGCTTTCTTT TRBJ1-1 TRBV5-6 many -
CASSSTGEAFF TGTGCCAGCAGCTCCACAGGGGAAGCTTTCTTT TRBJ1-1 TRBV11-2 once -
CASSAGETQYF TGTGCCAGCAGCGCCGGGGAGACCCAGTACTTC TRBJ2-5 TRBV11-2 - -
CASSLSASGGNEQFF TGTGCCAGTAGTCTATCAGCTAGCGGGGGGAATGAGCAGTTCTTC TRBJ2-1 TRBV19 - TRBD2
CASSQDLRVTDTQYF TGTGCCAGCAGCCAAGACCTCCGCGTCACAGATACGCAGTATTTT TRBJ2-3 TRBV14 - -
CATSRSRTGPDEQYF TGTGCCACCAGCAGATCTCGGACAGGGCCCGACGAGCAGTACTTC TRBJ2-7 TRBV15 few TRBD1
CASSAFYQNEQFF TGTGCCAGCAGTGCCTTCTATCAGAATGAGCAGTTCTTC TRBJ2-1 TRBV2 - -
CASRPGLAVADTQYF TGTGCCAGCAGGCCGGGACTAGCGGTGGCAGATACGCAGTATTTT TRBJ2-3 TRBV2 few TRBD2
CASRSGGGNSPLHF TGTGCCAGCAGATCAGGGGGGGGGAATTCACCCCTCCACTTT TRBJ1-6 TRBV12-3/TRBV12-4 many TRBD1
CASSHGTGGSYEQYF TGCGCCAGCAGTCATGGGACAGGGGGCTCCTACGAGCAGTACTTC TRBJ2-7 TRBV23-1 - TRBD1
CASSYSGHQETQYF TGTGCCAGCAGTTACTCGGGTCACCAAGAGACCCAGTACTTC TRBJ2-5 TRBV6-5 few -
CASSLSILTGELFF TGTGCCAGCAGCTTATCGATCTTGACCGGGGAGCTGTTTTTT TRBJ2-2 TRBV7-6 - -
CASSLVAGSQETQYF TGTGCCAGCAGCTTAGTAGCGGGGTCCCAAGAGACCCAGTACTTC TRBJ2-5 TRBV11-2 - TRBD2
CASSRTVNTEAFF TGTGCCAGCAGCCGGACGGTGAACACTGAAGCTTTCTTT TRBJ1-1 TRBV7-6 few -
CASSSDRGPQETQYF TGTGCCAGCAGTTCGGACAGGGGGCCGCAAGAGACCCAGTACTTC TRBJ2-5 TRBV28 - TRBD1
CASSAHAGKETQYF TGTGCCAGCAGTGCGCATGCGGGGAAAGAGACCCAGTACTTC TRBJ2-5 TRBV28 - -
CASSFVVNSYNEQFF TGTGCCAGCAGTTTCGTCGTTAACTCCTACAATGAGCAGTTCTTC TRBJ2-1 TRBV28 - -
CASSLASYGYTF TGTGCCAGCAGCTTAGCCAGCTATGGCTACACCTTC TRBJ1-2 TRBV7-9 few -
CASSLEDMDEQYF TGCGCCAGCAGCTTGGAAGACATGGACGAGCAGTACTTC TRBJ2-7 TRBV5-1 - -
CASSIVGQTNEQYF TGTGCCAGTAGTATAGTGGGACAGACCAACGAGCAGTACTTC TRBJ2-7 TRBV19 few TRBD1
CASSVEAGSETQYF TGTGCCAGCAGCGTAGAAGCGGGGTCAGAGACCCAGTACTTC TRBJ2-5 TRBV9 - TRBD2
CASSSIGGGQGEQYF TGTGCCAGCAGCTCGATCGGGGGAGGCCAGGGGGAGCAGTACTTC TRBJ2-7 TRBV7-2 - -
CASSYLQAGPLNEQFF TGTGCCAGCAGTTACCTACAGGCTGGCCCCCTCAATGAGCAGTTCTTC TRBJ2-1 TRBV6-8 - -
CASSLTGPSQPQHF TGTGCCAGCAGTTTAACAGGGCCCAGTCAGCCCCAGCATTTT TRBJ1-5 TRBV12-3/TRBV12-4 - -
CATGGTSDDNEQFF TGTGCCACTGGAGGGACTAGCGACGACAATGAGCAGTTCTTC TRBJ2-1 TRBV10-3 few TRBD2
CSARSGGGDHNEQFF TGCAGTGCTCGATCGGGCGGGGGGGACCACAATGAGCAGTTCTTC TRBJ2-1 TRBV20-1 many TRBD2
CASSLGGAFTEAFF TGTGCCAGCAGCTTAGGGGGCGCCTTCACTGAAGCTTTCTTT TRBJ1-1 TRBV11-3 - -
CASSLAGTALYEQYF TGTGCCAGCAGCTTGGCCGGCACGGCCCTCTACGAGCAGTACTTC TRBJ2-7 TRBV5-4 few -
CASSLVTDQETQYF TGTGCCAGCAGCTTGGTAACAGATCAAGAGACCCAGTACTTC TRBJ2-5 TRBV5-4 - -
CASNGGGTDTQYF TGTGCCAGCAATGGGGGTGGCACAGATACGCAGTATTTT TRBJ2-3 TRBV12-3/TRBV12-4 - -
CASTPITGELFF TGTGCCAGCACCCCCATCACCGGGGAGCTGTTTTTT TRBJ2-2 TRBV7-8 - -
CASSARQGADYEQYF TGTGCCAGCAGCGCTAGACAGGGGGCGGACTACGAGCAGTACTTC TRBJ2-7 TRBV7-4 - TRBD1
CASSVQGTGETQYF TGTGCCAGCAGCGTTCAGGGGACCGGAGAGACCCAGTACTTC TRBJ2-5 TRBV9 - -
CASRSAIRATGANVLTF TGTGCCAGCAGGTCCGCTATTCGGGCGACTGGGGCCAACGTCCTGACTTTC TRBJ2-6 TRBV6-2/TRBV6-3 - -
CASSLARGPAEQFF TGTGCCAGCAGCTTAGCCAGGGGGCCGGCTGAGCAGTTCTTC TRBJ2-1 TRBV7-9 few TRBD1
CASSQTGGAYNEQFF TGTGCCAGCAGCCAGACAGGGGGCGCCTACAATGAGCAGTTCTTC TRBJ2-1 TRBV27 - TRBD1
CASSQAWGRGNTEAFF TGCGCCAGCAGCCAAGCCTGGGGGCGGGGGAACACTGAAGCTTTCTTT TRBJ1-1 TRBV4-1 once -
CASSETSGGADEQFF TGTGCCAGCAGTGAAACTAGCGGGGGGGCAGATGAGCAGTTCTTC TRBJ2-1 TRBV2 - TRBD2
CASSQGEPPLHF TGCGCCAGCAGCCAAGGTGAGCCACCCCTCCACTTT TRBJ1-6 TRBV4-1 - -
CASSPSASVEQYF TGTGCCAGCAGCCCGTCAGCGTCCGTCGAGCAGTACTTC TRBJ2-7 TRBV7-9 few -
CASSLGRGGFRYTF TGTGCCAGCAGCTTAGGGAGGGGAGGCTTCCGCTACACCTTC TRBJ1-2 TRBV7-2 few -
CASSQEGILEINYGYTF TGCGCCAGCAGCCAAGAGGGGATCCTAGAGATAAACTATGGCTACACCTTC TRBJ1-2 TRBV4-1 many -
CASSVGGGSYNEQFF TGTGCCAGCAGCGTAGGCGGGGGGTCATACAATGAGCAGTTCTTC TRBJ2-1 TRBV9 - TRBD2
CASSQPGNTYEQYF TGTGCCAGCAGCCAACCTGGAAACACCTACGAGCAGTACTTC TRBJ2-7 TRBV7-9 - -
CASSRDPSGGEVGTQYF TGTGCCAGCAGCAGAGACCCTAGCGGGGGGGAAGTGGGTACGCAGTATTTT TRBJ2-3 TRBV11-2 - TRBD2